Sequencing of this TCR beta chain was carried out in a study of control samples from healthy donors and cancer patients. Trimming removed 0 bases from V and 9 bases from J; junction bases left unmatched: 12. CDR3 size: 16 residues. Germline CDR1 WNHNN, CDR2 SYGVQD (reference sequence). Clones were sequenced by immunoSEQ multiplex PCR, and TCRdb holds only the in-frame ones, with some missing. The sample includes about 120,000 clones, roughly 91% seen only once; the top ten take less than 3%. Sequencing was performed on blood. This TCR was recovered from a woman in her 70s in good health. The V and J genes are TRBV10-1 and TRBJ2-5; 8 bases map to TRBD1. The CDR3 loop is CASSESTAGQGLAQYF. The CDR3, as DNA: TGCGCCAGCAGTGAGTCGACCGCCGGACAGGGATTGGCCCAGTACTTC.